The present T cell receptor (beta chain) was sequenced within a study of blood T cells in healthy people across ages. General study results and limits: With unsorted PBMCs, a conclusive comparison of naive versus antigen-experienced cells was not possible.

Only a few counts were recorded for this clonotype. As yet, its antigen is unknown. This CDR3 has 14 residues. CDR1 and CDR2 from the germline V gene are SEHNR and FQNEAQ (reference sequence). The germline V and J ends were trimmed by 2 bases and 2 bases, with 8 bases remaining between them. The use of a sample-barcoded 5' primer and a J-beta primer mix characterized a second PCR of roughly 7 to 11 cycles. TCRdb fed the 5' RACE reads into MiXCR, producing one record per CDR3 protein. This sample has about a million distinct CDR3 sequences; around two fifths occur once, and the top ten carry under 15%.

The TCR sequence derives from a man aged 18-30 years in good health. The sample taken for sequencing was blood. The rearrangement joins TRBV7-9 to TRBJ2-3; D is ambiguous. This CDR3 reads CASSLLALTDTQYF. The DNA for the CDR3 is TGTGCCAGCAGCTTACTCGCCCTCACAGATACGCAGTATTTT.